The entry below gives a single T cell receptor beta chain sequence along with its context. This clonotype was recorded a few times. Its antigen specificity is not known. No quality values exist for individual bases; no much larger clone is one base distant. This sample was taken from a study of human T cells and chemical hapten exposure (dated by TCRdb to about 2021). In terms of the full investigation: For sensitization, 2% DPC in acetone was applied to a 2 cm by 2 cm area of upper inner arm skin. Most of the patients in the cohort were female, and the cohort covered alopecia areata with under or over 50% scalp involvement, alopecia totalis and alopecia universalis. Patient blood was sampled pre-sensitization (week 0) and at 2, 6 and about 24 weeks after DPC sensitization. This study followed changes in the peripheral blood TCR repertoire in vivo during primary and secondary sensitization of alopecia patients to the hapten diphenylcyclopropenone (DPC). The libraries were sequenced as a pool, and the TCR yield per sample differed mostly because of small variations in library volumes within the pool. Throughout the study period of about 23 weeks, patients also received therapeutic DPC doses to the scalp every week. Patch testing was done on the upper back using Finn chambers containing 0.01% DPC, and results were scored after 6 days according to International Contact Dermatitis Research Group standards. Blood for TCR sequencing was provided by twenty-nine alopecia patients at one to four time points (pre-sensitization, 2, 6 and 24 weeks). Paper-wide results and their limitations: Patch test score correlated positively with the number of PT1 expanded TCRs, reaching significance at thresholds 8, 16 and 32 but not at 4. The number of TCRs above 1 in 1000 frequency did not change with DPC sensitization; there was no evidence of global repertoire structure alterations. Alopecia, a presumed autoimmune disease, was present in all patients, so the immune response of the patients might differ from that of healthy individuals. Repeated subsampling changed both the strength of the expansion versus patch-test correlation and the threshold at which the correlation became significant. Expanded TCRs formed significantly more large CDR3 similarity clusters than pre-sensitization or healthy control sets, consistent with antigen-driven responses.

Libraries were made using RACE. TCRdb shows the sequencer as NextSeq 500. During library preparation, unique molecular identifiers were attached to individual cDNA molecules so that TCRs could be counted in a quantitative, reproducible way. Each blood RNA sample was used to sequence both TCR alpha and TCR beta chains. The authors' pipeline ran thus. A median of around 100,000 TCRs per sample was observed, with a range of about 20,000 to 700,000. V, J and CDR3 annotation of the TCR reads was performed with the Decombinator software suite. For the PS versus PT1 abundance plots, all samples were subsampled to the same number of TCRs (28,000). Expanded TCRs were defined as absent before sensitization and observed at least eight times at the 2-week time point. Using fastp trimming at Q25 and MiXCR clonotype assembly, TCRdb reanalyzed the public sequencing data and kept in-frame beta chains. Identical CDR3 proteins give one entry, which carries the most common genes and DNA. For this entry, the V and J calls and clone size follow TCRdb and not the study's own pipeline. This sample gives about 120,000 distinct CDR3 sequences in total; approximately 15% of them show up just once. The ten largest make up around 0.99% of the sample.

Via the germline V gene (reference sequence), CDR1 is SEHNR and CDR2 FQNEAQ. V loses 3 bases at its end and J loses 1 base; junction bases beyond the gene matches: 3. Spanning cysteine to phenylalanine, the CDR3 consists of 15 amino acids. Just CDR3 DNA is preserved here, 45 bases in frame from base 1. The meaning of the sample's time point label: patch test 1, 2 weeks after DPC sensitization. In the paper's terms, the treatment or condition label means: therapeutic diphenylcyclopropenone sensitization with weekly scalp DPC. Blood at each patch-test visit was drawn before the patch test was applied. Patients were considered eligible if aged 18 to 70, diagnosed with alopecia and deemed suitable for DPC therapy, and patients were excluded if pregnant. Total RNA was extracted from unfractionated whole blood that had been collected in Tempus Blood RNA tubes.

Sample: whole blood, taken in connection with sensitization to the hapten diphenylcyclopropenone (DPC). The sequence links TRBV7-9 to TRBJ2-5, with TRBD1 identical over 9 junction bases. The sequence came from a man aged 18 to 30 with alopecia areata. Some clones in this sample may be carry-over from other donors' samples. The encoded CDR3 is CASSLGDRAQETQYF. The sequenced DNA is TGTGCCAGCAGCTTGGGGGACAGGGCCCAAGAGACCCAGTACTTC.